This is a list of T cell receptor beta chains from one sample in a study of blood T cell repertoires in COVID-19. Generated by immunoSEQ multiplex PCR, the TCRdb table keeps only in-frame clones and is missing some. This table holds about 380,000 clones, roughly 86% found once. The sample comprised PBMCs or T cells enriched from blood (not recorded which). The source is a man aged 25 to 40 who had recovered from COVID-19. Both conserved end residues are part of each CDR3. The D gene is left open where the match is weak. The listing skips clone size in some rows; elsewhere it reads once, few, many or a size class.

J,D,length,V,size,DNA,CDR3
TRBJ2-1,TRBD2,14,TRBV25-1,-,TGTGCCAGTCATAGCGGGGGGGCCTACAATGAGCAGTTCTTC,CASHSGGAYNEQFF
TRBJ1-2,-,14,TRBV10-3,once,TGTGCCATCAGTGGAAGTGGGGGCTCAGGGGGCTACACCTTC,CAISGSGGSGGYTF
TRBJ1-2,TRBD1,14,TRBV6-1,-,TGTGCCAGCAGTGAAGGGGGACAGGGCGGTGGCTACACCTTC,CASSEGGQGGGYTF
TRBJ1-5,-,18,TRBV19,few,TGTGCCAGTAGTCAGGACTCCACGGGTAAGCTTAGCAATCAGCCCCAGCATTTT,CASSQDSTGKLSNQPQHF
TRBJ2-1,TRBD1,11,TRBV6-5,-,TGTGCCAGCATTAGAGGACAGGACCAGTTCTTC,CASIRGQDQFF
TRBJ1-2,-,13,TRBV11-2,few,TGTGCCAGCAGCTTAGGTACAGAAAATGGCTACACCTTC,CASSLGTENGYTF
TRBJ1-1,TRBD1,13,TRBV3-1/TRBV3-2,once,TGTGCCAGCAGCCAGGACAGGGGACCTGAAGCTTTCTTT,CASSQDRGPEAFF
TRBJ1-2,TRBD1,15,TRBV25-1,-,TGTGCCAGCAGTGAATCCGGGGACAGGATGCGAGGCTACACCTTC,CASSESGDRMRGYTF
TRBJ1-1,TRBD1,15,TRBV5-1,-,TGCGCCAGCAGCTTGGGGGACAGGAGACACACTGAAGCTTTCTTT,CASSLGDRRHTEAFF
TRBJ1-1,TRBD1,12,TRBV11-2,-,TGTGCCAGCGGCGACAGGGACACTGAAGCTTTCTTT,CASGDRDTEAFF
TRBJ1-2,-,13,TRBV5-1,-,TGCGCCAGCAGCTTGGTACAGGATTATGGCTACACCTTC,CASSLVQDYGYTF
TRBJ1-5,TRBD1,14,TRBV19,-,TGTGCCAGTAGTAGCGAACAGGGGGATCAGCCCCAGCATTTT,CASSSEQGDQPQHF
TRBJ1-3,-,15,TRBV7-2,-,TGTGCCAGCAGCTTAGGACAGTCCTCTGGAAACACCATATATTTT,CASSLGQSSGNTIYF
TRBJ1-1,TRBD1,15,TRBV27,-,TGTGCCAGCAGTTTGTCCGGGACAGGGGGCACTGAAGCTTTCTTT,CASSLSGTGGTEAFF
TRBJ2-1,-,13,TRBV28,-,TGTGCCAGCAGTTTACAGGGAGGAAATGAGCAGTTCTTC,CASSLQGGNEQFF
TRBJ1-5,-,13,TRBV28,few,TGTGCCAGCACCCGGGGATTGACTCAGCCCCAGCATTTT,CASTRGLTQPQHF
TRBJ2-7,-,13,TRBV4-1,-,TGCGCCAGCAGTTACAACCTCGCCTACGAGCAGTACTTC,CASSYNLAYEQYF
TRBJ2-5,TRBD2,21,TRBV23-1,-,TGCGCCAGCACTCCTCCCAGCAACCAGACTAGCGGGGGGGCTAACAGAGAGACCCAGTACTTC,CASTPPSNQTSGGANRETQYF
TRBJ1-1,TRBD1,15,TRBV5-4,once,TGTGCCAGCAGCTGGGGGACAGCTGGGGAAGCTGAAGCTTTCTTT,CASSWGTAGEAEAFF
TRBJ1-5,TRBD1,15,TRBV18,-,TGTGCCAGCTCACCGATACCAGGGACAGGTCAGCCCCAGCATTTT,CASSPIPGTGQPQHF
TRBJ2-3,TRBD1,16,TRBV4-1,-,TGCGCCAGCAGCCAAGTAAGGACAGGGGGGGGTGATACGCAGTATTTT,CASSQVRTGGGDTQYF
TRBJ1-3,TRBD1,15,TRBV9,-,TGTGCCAGCAGCGTAGTGGGACAGGGTGGAAACACCATATATTTT,CASSVVGQGGNTIYF
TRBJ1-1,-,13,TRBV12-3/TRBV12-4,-,TGTGCCAGCAGTTTAATCGGTGTCACTGAAGCTTTCTTT,CASSLIGVTEAFF
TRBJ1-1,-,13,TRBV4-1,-,TGCGCCAGCAGTCTACTAGGGGACAATACGGCTTTCTTT,CASSLLGDNTAFF
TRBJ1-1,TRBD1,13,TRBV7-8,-,TGTGCCAGCAGCCGGGACAGGAACACTGAAGCTTTCTTT,CASSRDRNTEAFF
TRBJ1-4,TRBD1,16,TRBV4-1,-,TGCGCCAGCAGCCAAGTAGGACAGGGCAAAGGAGAAAAACTGTTTTTT,CASSQVGQGKGEKLFF
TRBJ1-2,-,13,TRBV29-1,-,TGCAGCGCCCATGCGGGGACCAGCTATGGCTACACCTTC,CSAHAGTSYGYTF
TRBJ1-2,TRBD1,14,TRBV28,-,TGTGCCAGCAGTCCAGGGGGCCCTCCTTATGGCTACACCTTC,CASSPGGPPYGYTF
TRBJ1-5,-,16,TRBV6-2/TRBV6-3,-,TGTGCCAGCAGTCCCTGGGAGGGAAGAGGGTATCAGCCCCAGCATTTT,CASSPWEGRGYQPQHF
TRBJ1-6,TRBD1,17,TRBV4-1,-,TGCGCCAGCAGCCAAGTCAACAGGGGGCAATATAATTCACCCCTCCACTTT,CASSQVNRGQYNSPLHF
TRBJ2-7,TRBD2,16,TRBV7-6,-,TGTGCCAGCAGCTTAGCGGCTAGCGGGGGCCCCTACGAGCAGTACTTC,CASSLAASGGPYEQYF
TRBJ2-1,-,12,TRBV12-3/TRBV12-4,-,TGTGCCAGCAGTTTGATAGGGGATGAGACGTTCTTC,CASSLIGDETFF
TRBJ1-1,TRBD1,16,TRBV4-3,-,TGCGCCAGCAGCCTAGGAATAGGACAGGGGGACACTGAAGCTTTCTTT,CASSLGIGQGDTEAFF
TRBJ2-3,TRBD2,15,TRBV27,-,TGTGCCAGCAGTTATTGGCGGGGGGACACAGATACGCAGTATTTT,CASSYWRGDTDTQYF
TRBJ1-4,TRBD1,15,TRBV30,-,TGTGCCTGGGGTCCTGGGACAGGGATTAATGAAAAACTGTTTTTT,CAWGPGTGINEKLFF
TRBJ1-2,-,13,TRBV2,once,TGTGCCAGCAGTGTGACAGACAACTATGGCTACACCTTC,CASSVTDNYGYTF
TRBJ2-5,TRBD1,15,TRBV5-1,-,TGCGCCAGCAGCCCGCGGACAGGGTTTGAAGAGACCCAGTACTTC,CASSPRTGFEETQYF
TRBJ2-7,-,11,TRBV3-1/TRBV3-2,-,TGTGCCAGCAGCCTATCCTACGAGCAGTACTTC,CASSLSYEQYF
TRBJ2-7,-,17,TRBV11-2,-,TGTGCCAGCAGCTTAGAGGGGGGACTGTTTGCCAAGACCGAGCAGTACTTC,CASSLEGGLFAKTEQYF
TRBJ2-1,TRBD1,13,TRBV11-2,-,TGTGCCAGCAGCTTCGGGACAGGCGGAGAGCAGTTCTTC,CASSFGTGGEQFF
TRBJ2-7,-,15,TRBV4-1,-,TGCGCCAGCAGCCAAGGTGACAGGTATCTAGGCGAGCAGTACTTC,CASSQGDRYLGEQYF